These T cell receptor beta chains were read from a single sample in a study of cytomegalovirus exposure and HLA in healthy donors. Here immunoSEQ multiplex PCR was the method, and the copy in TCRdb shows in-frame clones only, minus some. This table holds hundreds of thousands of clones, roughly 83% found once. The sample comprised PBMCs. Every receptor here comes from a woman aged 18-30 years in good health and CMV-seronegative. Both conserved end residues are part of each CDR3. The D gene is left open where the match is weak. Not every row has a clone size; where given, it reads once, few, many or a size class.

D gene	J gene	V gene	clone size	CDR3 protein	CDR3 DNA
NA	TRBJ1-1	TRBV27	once	CASSPLKAGNTEAFF	TGTGCCAGCAGTCCCCTAAAGGCAGGGAACACTGAAGCTTTCTTT
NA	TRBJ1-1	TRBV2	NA	CASSGHTEAFF	TGTGCCAGCAGTGGTCACACTGAAGCTTTCTTT
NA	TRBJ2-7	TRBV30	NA	CAWRGGTHFGQYF	TGTGCCTGGAGGGGTGGGACTCATTTTGGGCAGTACTTC
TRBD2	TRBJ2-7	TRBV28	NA	CASSGLAGSSYEQYF	TGTGCCAGCAGCGGACTAGCGGGAAGCTCCTACGAGCAGTACTTC
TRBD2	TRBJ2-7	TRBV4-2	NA	CASSPTSGTYEQYF	TGTGCCAGCAGCCCGACTAGCGGGACATACGAGCAGTACTTC
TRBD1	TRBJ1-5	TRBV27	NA	CASSLRQGHDQPQHF	TGTGCCAGCAGTCTGCGACAGGGGCACGATCAGCCCCAGCATTTT
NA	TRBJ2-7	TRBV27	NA	CASSLKAYYEQYF	TGTGCCAGCAGTTTAAAGGCCTACTACGAGCAGTACTTC
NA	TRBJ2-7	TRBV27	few	CASSFGRSSEQYF	TGTGCCAGCAGTTTCGGCCGATCCTCCGAGCAGTACTTC
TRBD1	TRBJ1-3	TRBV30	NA	CAWKDRGHLPYNTIYF	TGTGCCTGGAAAGACAGGGGCCATTTACCGTATAACACCATATATTTT
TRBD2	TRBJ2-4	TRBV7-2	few	CASSSGGASNIQYF	TGTGCCAGCAGCTCCGGGGGGGCATCAAACATTCAGTACTTC
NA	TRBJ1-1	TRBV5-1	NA	CASSTGLGTEAFF	TGCGCCAGCAGCACAGGGTTAGGCACTGAAGCTTTCTTT
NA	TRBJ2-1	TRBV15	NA	CATSSALGRDEQFF	TGTGCCACCAGCAGCGCGCTCGGGAGAGATGAGCAGTTCTTC
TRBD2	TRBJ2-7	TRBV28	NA	CASSSGLAGQYF	TGTGCCAGCAGTTCCGGACTAGCGGGACAGTACTTC
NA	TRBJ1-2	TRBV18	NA	CASSPGKDGYTF	TGTGCCAGCTCACCCGGGAAGGACGGCTACACCTTC
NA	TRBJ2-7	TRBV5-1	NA	CASSLRTGSSYEQYF	TGCGCCAGCAGCTTGCGAACAGGGAGCTCCTACGAGCAGTACTTC
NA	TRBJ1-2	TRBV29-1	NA	CSVEDLTRQAPYGYTF	TGCAGCGTTGAAGACTTAACCCGACAGGCCCCCTATGGCTACACCTTC
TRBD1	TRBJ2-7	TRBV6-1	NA	CASSELGQGSEQYF	TGTGCCAGCAGTGAACTTGGACAGGGGAGCGAGCAGTACTTC
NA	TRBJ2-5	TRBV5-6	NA	CASSLLLNGGETQYF	TGTGCCAGCAGCTTGTTACTCAATGGGGGAGAGACCCAGTACTTC
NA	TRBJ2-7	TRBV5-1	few	CASSSGPNSEQYF	TGCGCCAGCAGCTCCGGTCCGAACAGCGAGCAGTACTTC
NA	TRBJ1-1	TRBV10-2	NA	CASSGYTEAFF	TGCGCCAGCAGTGGATACACTGAAGCTTTCTTT
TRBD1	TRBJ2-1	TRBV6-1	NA	CASSLQGSSYNEQFF	TGTGCCAGCAGCCTACAGGGGTCCTCCTACAATGAGCAGTTCTTC
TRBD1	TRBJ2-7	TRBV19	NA	CASSISGQGAISTYEQYF	TGTGCCAGTAGTATATCGGGACAGGGGGCTATCAGCACCTACGAGCAGTACTTC
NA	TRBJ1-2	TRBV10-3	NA	CAISPWDDGGYTF	TGTGCCATCAGCCCGTGGGACGATGGTGGCTACACCTTC
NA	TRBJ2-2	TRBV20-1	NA	CSAPKSGELFF	TGCAGTGCTCCCAAGTCCGGGGAGCTGTTTTTT
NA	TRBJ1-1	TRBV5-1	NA	CASSARSERNTEAFF	TGCGCCAGCAGCGCACGGTCAGAGAGGAACACTGAAGCTTTCTTT
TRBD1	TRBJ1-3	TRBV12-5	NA	CASGLETRQGLSGNTIYF	TGTGCTAGTGGTTTGGAGACCCGACAGGGGCTATCTGGAAACACCATATATTTT
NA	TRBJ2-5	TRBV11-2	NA	CASSLDPARQYF	TGTGCCAGCAGCTTAGATCCGGCCCGACAGTACTTC
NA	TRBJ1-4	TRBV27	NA	CASRGPGQNEKLFF	TGTGCCAGCAGGGGCCCTGGACAGAATGAAAAACTGTTTTTT
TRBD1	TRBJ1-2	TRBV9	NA	CASSEAGTGDGYTF	TGTGCCAGCAGCGAGGCCGGGACAGGGGATGGCTACACCTTC
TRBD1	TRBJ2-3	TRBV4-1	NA	CASSDRGNTDTQYF	TGCGCCAGCAGCGACAGGGGAAACACAGATACGCAGTATTTT
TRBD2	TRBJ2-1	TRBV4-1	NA	CASSQVAASGAPGIEQFF	TGCGCCAGCAGCCAAGTCGCCGCTAGCGGGGCCCCCGGTATCGAGCAGTTCTTC
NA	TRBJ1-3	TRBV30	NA	CAWNPRTSGNTIYF	TGTGCCTGGAACCCTCGCACCTCTGGAAACACCATATATTTT
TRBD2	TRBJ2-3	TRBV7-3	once	CASSLAGGTDTQYF	TGTGCCAGCAGCTTGGCGGGAGGGACAGATACGCAGTATTTT
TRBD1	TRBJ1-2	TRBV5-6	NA	CASSFGQGSYGYTF	TGTGCCAGCAGCTTTGGACAGGGAAGCTATGGCTACACCTTC
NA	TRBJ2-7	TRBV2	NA	CASSEWPGLYEQYF	TGTGCCAGCAGTGAATGGCCCGGACTCTACGAGCAGTACTTC
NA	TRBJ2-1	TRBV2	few	CASSAEGSEQFF	TGTGCCAGCAGCGCAGAAGGAAGTGAGCAGTTCTTC
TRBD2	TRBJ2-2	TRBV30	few	CAWSVPSSGYTGELFF	TGTGCCTGGAGTGTACCTTCTAGCGGTTACACCGGGGAGCTGTTTTTT
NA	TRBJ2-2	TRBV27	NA	CASSFWLGGELFF	TGTGCCAGCAGTTTTTGGCTGGGCGGGGAGCTGTTTTTT
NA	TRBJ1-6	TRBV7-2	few	CASSLEGLTGNSPLHF	TGTGCCAGCAGCTTAGAGGGGCTAACGGGGAATTCACCCCTCCACTTT
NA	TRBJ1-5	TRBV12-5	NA	CASGLAQYSNQPQHF	TGTGCTAGTGGTTTGGCCCAATATAGCAATCAGCCCCAGCATTTT
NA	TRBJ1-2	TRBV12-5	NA	CASGNPDRNYGYTF	TGTGCTAGTGGTAATCCTGACAGGAACTATGGCTACACCTTC
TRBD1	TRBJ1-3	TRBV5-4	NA	CASSSRGAPTGTIYF	TGTGCCAGCAGCTCCAGGGGGGCCCCGACGGGCACCATATATTTT
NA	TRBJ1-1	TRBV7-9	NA	CASSLYGENTEAFF	TGTGCCAGCAGCTTGTACGGAGAGAACACTGAAGCTTTCTTT
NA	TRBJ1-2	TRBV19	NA	CASRPTGSVGGYTF	TGTGCCAGTAGGCCCACAGGGAGCGTTGGGGGCTACACCTTC
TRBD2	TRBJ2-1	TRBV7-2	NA	CASRRSGRAYNEQFF	TGTGCCAGCAGAAGAAGCGGGAGGGCGTACAATGAGCAGTTCTTC
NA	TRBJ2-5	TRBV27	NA	CASSLSGLNQETQYF	TGTGCCAGCAGTTTATCGGGACTGAACCAAGAGACCCAGTACTTC
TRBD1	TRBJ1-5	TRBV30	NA	CAWSVNRGVRSNQPQHF	TGTGCCTGGAGTGTTAACAGGGGAGTGCGTAGCAATCAGCCCCAGCATTTT
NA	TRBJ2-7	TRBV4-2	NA	CASSQEYSGEQYF	TGTGCCAGCAGCCAAGAATATTCGGGCGAGCAGTACTTC
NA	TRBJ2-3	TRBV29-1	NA	CSVDSSTDTQYF	TGCAGCGTTGACAGCAGCACAGATACGCAGTATTTT
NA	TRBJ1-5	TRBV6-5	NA	CASTAGVGNQPQHF	TGTGCCAGCACCGCAGGGGTAGGCAATCAGCCCCAGCATTTT
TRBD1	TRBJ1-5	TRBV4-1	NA	CASSQGLPGQGFQPQHF	TGCGCCAGCAGCCAAGGATTACCGGGACAGGGTTTTCAGCCCCAGCATTTT